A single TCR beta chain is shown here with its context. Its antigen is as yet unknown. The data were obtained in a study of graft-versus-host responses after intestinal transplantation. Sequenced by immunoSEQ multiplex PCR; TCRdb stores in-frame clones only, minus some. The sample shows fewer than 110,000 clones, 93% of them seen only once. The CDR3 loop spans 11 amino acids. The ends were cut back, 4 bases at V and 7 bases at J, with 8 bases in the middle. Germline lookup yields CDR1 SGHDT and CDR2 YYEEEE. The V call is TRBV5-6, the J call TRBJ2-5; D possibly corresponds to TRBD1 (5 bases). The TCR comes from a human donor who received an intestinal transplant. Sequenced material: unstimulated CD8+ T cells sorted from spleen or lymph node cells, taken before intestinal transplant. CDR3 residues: CASSQGTTQYF. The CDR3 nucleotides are TGTGCCAGCAGCCAGGGTACGACCCAGTACTTC.